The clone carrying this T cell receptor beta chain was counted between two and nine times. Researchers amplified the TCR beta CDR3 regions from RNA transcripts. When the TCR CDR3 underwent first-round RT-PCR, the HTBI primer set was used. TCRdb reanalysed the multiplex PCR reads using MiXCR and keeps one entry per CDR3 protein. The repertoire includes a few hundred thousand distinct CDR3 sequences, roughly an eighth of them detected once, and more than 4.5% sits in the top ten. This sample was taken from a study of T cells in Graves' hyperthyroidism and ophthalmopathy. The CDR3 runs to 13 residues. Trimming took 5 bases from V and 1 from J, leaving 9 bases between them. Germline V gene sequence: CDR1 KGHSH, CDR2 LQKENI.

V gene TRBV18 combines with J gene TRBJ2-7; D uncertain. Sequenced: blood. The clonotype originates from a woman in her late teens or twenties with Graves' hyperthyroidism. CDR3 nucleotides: TGTGCCAGCTCAGCTCACACATCCTACGAGCAGTACTTC. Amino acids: CASSAHTSYEQYF. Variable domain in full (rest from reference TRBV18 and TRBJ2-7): NAGVMQNPRHLVRRRGQEARLRCSPMKGHSHVYWYRQLPEEGLKFMVYLQKENIIDESGMPKERFSAEFPKEGPSILRIQQVVRGDSAAYFCASSAHTSYEQYFGPGTRLTVT.